The next 9 T cell receptor beta chains were all read from a single sample in a study of T cell repertoires in cytomegalovirus infection. TCRdb recomputed calls from the reads with MiXCR, one row per CDR3 protein. The sample carries about 740,000 distinct CDR3 sequences, 35% recorded once. Sequencing was done on a sample of PBMCs. The receptors were sampled from a human donor in good health (CMV status not recorded). Some clones in this sample may be carry-over from other donors' samples.

This sequence joins TRBV4-1 and TRBJ2-7; perhaps TRBD1 as D (6 bases). Germline CDR1 MGHRA, CDR2 YSYEKL. The CDR3 extends over 14 amino acids. V lost 4 bases, J lost 3 bases, and 13 bases lay in between. The DNA for the CDR3 is TGCGCCAGCAGCCCGAGGGGGTCTCGCTACGAGCAGTACTTC. Protein sequence: CASSPRGSRYEQYF.

The chain uses TRBV19 and TRBJ1-1, with D perhaps TRBD1 (5 bases). Germline CDR1 LNHDA, CDR2 SQIVND (reference sequence). V was shortened by 9 bases and J by 7 bases, with 27 bases between the two germline ends. This CDR3 has 16 amino acids. The CDR3 nucleotides read TGTGCCAGGAATATTAACTTAGGGACGGAAGGCCTTGAAGCTTTCTTT. It codes for CARNINLGTEGLEAFF.

This clonotype has only a few counts. The J gene is TRBJ2-3, the V gene TRBV7-2; D is perhaps TRBD2 (7 bases). There are 19 residues in the CDR3. The V gene's germline CDR1 is SGHTA and CDR2 FQGNSA. V lost 7 bases, J lost 2 bases, and 28 bases lay in between. CDR3 sequence (DNA): TGTGCCAGCACCCGGCGGGCTACCCGAGGGGGGGGCCACACAGATACGCAGTATTTT. It specifies CASTRRATRGGGHTDTQYF.

This chain joins TRBV2 and TRBJ1-1, with a weak D call TRBD1 (6 bases). CDR1 SNHLY and CDR2 FYNNEI come from the germline V gene. V was pared by 9 bases and J by 3 bases, with 17 bases between. The length of the CDR3 is 14 residues. The CDR3 nucleotides are TGTGCCAGATTGTGGGGGGCGCGGGACACTGAAGCTTTCTTT. Residues: CARLWGARDTEAFF.

This clonotype has a handful of counts. The J gene is TRBJ1-1, the V gene TRBV7-9; no reliable D call. Trimming removed 1 base from V and 10 bases from J, with 10 bases in between. This CDR3 comprises 12 residues. Germline values: CDR1 SEHNR, CDR2 FQNEAQ (reference sequence). In DNA form, the CDR3 reads TGTGCCAGCAGCTTAGGGGCGAGAGGAGCTTTCTTT. The encoded protein is CASSLGARGAFF.

The V gene is TRBV10-3, the J gene TRBJ2-3, with a tentative D call TRBD1 (5 bases). The germline V and J ends were trimmed by 7 bases and 3 bases, with 11 bases remaining between them. The CDR3 has 13 amino acids. CDR1 and CDR2 (germline): ENHRY, SYGVKD. DNA for the CDR3: TGTGCCATCATGACAGACGAGACAGATACGCAGTATTTT. Protein sequence: CAIMTDETDTQYF.

This sequence joins TRBV27 and TRBJ2-5; D might be TRBD1 (7 bases). Germline loops: CDR1 MNHEY, CDR2 SMNVEV (reference sequence). The CDR3 contains 15 residues. V was trimmed by 5 bases and J by 2 bases, leaving 15 bases between them. CDR3 in amino acids: CASSGGGPFQETQYF. The CDR3 coding sequence is TGTGCCAGCAGTGGAGGGGGCCCCTTTCAAGAGACCCAGTACTTC.

A word on this clonotype: At one of its ends the junction is not consistent with the germline gene, which may arise from a read error. V gene TRBV6-5 combines with J gene TRBJ2-1, with D unresolved. Germline loops: CDR1 MNHEY, CDR2 SVGAGI. The CDR3 runs 11 residues. In DNA form, the CDR3 reads TGTGACAGCAGTGATACCAATGAGCAGTTCTTC. This sequence encodes CDSSDTNEQFF.

In DNA form, the CDR3 reads TGTGCCACCAGTGATCCACCCCAGGGGAGAGATACGCAGTATTTT. It specifies CATSDPPQGRDTQYF. This sequence joins TRBV24-1 and TRBJ2-3; D is possibly TRBD1 (6 bases). Trimming removed 3 bases from V and 5 bases from J, with 14 bases in between. In germline, CDR1 is KGHDR, CDR2 SFDVKD. CDR3 length: 15 residues.